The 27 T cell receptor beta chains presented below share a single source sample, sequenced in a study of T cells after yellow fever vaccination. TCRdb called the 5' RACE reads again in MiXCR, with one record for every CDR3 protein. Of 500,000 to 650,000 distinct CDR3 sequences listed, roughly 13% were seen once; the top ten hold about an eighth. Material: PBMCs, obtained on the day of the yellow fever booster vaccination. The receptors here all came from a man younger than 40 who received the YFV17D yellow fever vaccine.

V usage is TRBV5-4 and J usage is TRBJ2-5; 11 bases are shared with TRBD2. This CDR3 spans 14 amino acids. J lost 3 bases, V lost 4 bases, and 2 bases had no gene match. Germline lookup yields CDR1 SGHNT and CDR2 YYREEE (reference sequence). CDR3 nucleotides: TGTGCCAGCAGCAAGGGACTAGCGGAAGAGACCCAGTACTTC. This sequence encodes CASSKGLAEETQYF. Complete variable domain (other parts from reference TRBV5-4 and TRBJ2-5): ETGVTQSPTHLIKTRGQQVTLRCSSQSGHNTVSWYQQALGQGPQFIFQYYREEENGRGNFPPRFSGLQFPNYSSELNVNALELDDSALYLCASSKGLAEETQYFGPGTRLLVL.

The CDR3 here is CASSPSGWIGTQYF. Written as DNA, the CDR3 is TGTGCCAGCAGCCCTAGCGGGTGGATCGGGACCCAGTACTTC. V and J are TRBV3-1 and TRBJ2-5; 8 nucleotides align to TRBD2. J gave up 7 bases and V 4 bases, and 8 bases lay outside the gene matches. Germline V gene sequence: CDR1 LGHDT, CDR2 YNNKEL (reference sequence). This CDR3 region has 14 residues.

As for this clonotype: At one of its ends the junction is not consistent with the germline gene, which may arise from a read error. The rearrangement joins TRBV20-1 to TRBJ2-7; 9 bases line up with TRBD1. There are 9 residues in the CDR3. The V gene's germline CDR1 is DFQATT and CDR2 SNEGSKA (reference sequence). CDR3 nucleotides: TGCAGTGTCCCGGGACAGGGATCCTTC. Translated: CSVPGQGSF.

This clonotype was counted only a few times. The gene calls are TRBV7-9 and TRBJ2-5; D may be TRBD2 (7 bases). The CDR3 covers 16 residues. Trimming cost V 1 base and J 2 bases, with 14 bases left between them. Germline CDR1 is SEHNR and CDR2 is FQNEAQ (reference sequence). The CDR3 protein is CASSLDVRGQQETQYF. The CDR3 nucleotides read TGTGCCAGCAGCTTAGATGTGCGGGGGCAGCAAGAGACCCAGTACTTC. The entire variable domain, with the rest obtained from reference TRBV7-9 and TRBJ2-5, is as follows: DTGVSQNPRHKITKRGQNVTFRCDPISEHNRLYWYRQTLGQGPEFLTYFQNEAQLEKSRLLSDRFSAERPKGSFSTLEIQRTEQGDSAMYLCASSLDVRGQQETQYFGPGTRLLVL.

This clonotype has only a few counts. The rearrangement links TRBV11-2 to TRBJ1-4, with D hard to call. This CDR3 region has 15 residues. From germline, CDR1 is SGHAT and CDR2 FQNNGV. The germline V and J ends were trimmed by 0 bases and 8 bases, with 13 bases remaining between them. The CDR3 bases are TGTGCCAGCAGCTTAGAGATGGAATCGGGGGAAAAACTGTTTTTT. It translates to CASSLEMESGEKLFF. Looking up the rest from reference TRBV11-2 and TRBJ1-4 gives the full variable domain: EAGVAQSPRYKIIEKRQSVAFWCNPISGHATLYWYQQILGQGPKLLIQFQNNGVVDDSQLPKDRFSAERLKGVDSTLKIQPAKLEDSAVYLCASSLEMESGEKLFFGSGTQLSVL.

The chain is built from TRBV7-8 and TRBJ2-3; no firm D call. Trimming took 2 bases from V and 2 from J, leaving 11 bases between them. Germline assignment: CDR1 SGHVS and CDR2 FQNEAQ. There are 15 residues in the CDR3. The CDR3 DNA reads TGTGCCAGCAGCTTACAGCTTCCTCCCACAGATACGCAGTATTTT. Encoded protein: CASSLQLPPTDTQYF.

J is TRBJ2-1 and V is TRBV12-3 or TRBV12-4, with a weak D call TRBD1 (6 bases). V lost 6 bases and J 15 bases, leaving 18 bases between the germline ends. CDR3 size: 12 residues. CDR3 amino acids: CASSNRVNPLFF. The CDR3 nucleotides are TGTGCCAGCAGCAACAGGGTAAATCCACTGTTCTTC.

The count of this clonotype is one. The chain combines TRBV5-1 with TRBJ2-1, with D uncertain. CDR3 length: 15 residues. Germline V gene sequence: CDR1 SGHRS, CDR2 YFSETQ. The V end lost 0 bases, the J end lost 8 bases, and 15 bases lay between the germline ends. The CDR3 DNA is TGCGCCAGCAGCTTGGGGGTTGAGCATTTGTATGAGCAGTTCTTC. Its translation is CASSLGVEHLYEQFF.

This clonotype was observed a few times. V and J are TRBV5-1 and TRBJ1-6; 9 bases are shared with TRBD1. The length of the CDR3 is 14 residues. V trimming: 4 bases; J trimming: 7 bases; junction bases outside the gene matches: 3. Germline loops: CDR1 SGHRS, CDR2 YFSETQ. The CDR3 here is CASSEGQGNSPLHF. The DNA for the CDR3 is TGCGCCAGCAGCGAGGGACAGGGCAATTCACCCCTCCACTTT.

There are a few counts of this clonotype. The CDR3 protein is CSAYTGSYNEQFF. In DNA, the CDR3 is TGCAGTGCTTACACTGGCTCCTACAATGAGCAGTTCTTC. V gene TRBV20-1 combines with J gene TRBJ2-1; unclear D gene. Germline values: CDR1 DFQATT, CDR2 SNEGSKA (reference sequence). Trimming took off 5 bases at V and 0 bases at J, with 8 bases between the two ends. This CDR3 is 13 amino acids long.

CDR3 residues: CAWSERGLGYEQYF. For the CDR3, the DNA is TGTGCCTGGAGTGAGAGGGGGCTGGGGTACGAGCAGTACTTC. The chain carries TRBV30 and TRBJ2-7, with 7 nucleotides matching TRBD1. The V gene end was trimmed by 1 base and the J gene end by 4 bases; junction bases not matched to a gene: 7. Germline loops: CDR1 GTSNPN, CDR2 SVGIG (reference sequence). This CDR3 has 14 amino acids.

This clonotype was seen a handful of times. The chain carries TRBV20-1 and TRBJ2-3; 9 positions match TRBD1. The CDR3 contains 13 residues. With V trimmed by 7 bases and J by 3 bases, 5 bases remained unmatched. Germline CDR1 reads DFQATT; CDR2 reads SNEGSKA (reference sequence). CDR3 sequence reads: CSGTQGATDTQYF. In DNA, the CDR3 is TGCAGTGGTACACAGGGGGCAACAGATACGCAGTATTTT.

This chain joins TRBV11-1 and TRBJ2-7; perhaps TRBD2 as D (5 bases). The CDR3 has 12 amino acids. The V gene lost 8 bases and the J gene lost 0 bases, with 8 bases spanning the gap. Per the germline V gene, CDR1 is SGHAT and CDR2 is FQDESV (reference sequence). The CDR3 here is CASEGNSYEQYF. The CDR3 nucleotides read TGTGCCAGCGAGGGAAACTCCTACGAGCAGTACTTC. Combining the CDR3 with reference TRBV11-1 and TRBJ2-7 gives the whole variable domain EAEVAQSPRYKITEKSQAVAFWCDPISGHATLYWYRQILGQGPELLVQFQDESVVDDSQLPKDRFSAERLKGVDSTLKIQPAELGDSAMYLCASEGNSYEQYFGPGTRLTVT.

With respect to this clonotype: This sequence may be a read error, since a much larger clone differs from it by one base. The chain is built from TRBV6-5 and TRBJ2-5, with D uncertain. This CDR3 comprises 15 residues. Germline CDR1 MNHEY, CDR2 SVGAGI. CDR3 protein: CARSYSIAVATTQYF. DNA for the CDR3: TGTGCCCGCAGTTACTCGATTGCAGTGGCTACGACCCAGTACTTC.

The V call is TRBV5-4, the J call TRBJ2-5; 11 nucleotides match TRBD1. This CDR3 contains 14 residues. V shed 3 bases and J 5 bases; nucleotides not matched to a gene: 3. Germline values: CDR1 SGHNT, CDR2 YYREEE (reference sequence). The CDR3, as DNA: TGTGCCAGCAGCTCGGACAGGGGGCGTGAGACCCAGTACTTC. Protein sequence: CASSSDRGRETQYF.

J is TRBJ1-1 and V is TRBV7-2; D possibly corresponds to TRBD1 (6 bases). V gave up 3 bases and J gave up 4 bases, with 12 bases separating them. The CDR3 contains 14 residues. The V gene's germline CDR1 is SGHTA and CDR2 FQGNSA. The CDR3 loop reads CASSFRGKGTEAFF. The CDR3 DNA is TGTGCCAGCAGCTTCAGGGGAAAAGGCACTGAAGCTTTCTTT. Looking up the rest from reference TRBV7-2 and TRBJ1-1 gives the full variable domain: GAGVSQSPSNKVTEKGKDVELRCDPISGHTALYWYRQSLGQGLEFLIYFQGNSAPDKSGLPSDRFSAERTGGSVSTLTIQRTQQEDSAVYLCASSFRGKGTEAFFGQGTRLTVV.

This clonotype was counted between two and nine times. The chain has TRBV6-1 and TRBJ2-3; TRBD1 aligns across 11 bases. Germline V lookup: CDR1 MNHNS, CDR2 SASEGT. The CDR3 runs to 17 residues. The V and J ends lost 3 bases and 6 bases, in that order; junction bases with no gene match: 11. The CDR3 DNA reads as TGTGCCAGCAGTGACGGGACAGGGGGATTATTTTCGGATACGCAGTATTTT. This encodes CASSDGTGGLFSDTQYF.

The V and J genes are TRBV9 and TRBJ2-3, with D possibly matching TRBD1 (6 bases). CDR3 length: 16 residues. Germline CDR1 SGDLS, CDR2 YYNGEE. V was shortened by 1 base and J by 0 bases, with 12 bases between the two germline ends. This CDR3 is CASSVQGWGSTDTQYF. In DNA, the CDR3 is TGTGCCAGCAGCGTACAGGGGTGGGGGAGCACAGATACGCAGTATTTT.

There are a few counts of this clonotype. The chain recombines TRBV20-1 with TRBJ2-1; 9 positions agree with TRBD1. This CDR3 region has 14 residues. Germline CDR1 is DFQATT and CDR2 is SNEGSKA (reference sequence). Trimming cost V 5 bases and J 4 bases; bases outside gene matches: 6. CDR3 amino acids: CSAVGQGRYNEQFF. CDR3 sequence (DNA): TGCAGTGCTGTTGGACAGGGGAGATACAATGAGCAGTTCTTC.

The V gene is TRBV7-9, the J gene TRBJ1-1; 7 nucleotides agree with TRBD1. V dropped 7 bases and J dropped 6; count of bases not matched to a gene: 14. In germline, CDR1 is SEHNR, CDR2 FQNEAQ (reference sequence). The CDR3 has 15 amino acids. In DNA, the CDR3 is TGTGCCAGCACCCTACCAGGGACAGATTCGTCTGAAGCTTTCTTT. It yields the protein CASTLPGTDSSEAFF.

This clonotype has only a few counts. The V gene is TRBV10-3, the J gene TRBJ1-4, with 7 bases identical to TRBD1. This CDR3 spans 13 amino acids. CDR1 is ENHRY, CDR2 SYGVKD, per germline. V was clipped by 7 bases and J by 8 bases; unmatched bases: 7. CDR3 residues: CAIKGQLVEKLFF. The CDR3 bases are TGTGCCATCAAGGGACAGTTAGTAGAAAAACTGTTTTTT.

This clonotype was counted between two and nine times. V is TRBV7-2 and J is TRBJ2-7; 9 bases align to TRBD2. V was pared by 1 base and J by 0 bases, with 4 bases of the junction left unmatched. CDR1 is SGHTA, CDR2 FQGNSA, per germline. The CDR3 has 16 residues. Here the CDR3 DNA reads TGTGCCAGCAGCTTAGGGGCTAGCGGGAACTCCTACGAGCAGTACTTC. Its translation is CASSLGASGNSYEQYF.

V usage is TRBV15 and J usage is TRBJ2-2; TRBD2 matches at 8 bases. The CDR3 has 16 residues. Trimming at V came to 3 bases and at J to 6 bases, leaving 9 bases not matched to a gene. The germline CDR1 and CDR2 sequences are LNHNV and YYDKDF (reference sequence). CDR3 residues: CATSSSPGGAAGELFF. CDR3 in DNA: TGTGCCACCAGCAGCTCCCCCGGGGGGGCTGCCGGGGAGCTGTTTTTT. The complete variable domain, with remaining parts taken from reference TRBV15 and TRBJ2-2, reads DAMVIQNPRYQVTQFGKPVTLSCSQTLNHNVMYWYQQKSSQAPKLLFHYYDKDFNNEADTPDNFQSRRPNTSFCFLDIRSPGLGDTAMYLCATSSSPGGAAGELFFGEGSRLTVL.

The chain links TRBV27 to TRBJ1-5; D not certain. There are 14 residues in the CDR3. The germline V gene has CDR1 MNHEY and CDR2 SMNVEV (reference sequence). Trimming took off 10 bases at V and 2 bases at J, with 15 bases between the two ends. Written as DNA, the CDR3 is TGTGCCACCGCCCCGTGGCAGGGCAATCAGCCCCAGCATTTT. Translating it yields CATAPWQGNQPQHF.

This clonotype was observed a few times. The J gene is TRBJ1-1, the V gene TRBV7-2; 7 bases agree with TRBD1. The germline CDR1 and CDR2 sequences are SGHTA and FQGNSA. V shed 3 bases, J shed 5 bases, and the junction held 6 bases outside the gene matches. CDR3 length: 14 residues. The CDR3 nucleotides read TGTGCCAGCAGCTTTGGGACAGCGGCTACTGAAGCTTTCTTT. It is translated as CASSFGTAATEAFF.

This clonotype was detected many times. CDR3 amino acids: CASSFKNTEAFF. CDR3 coding DNA: TGTGCCAGCAGCTTCAAGAACACTGAAGCTTTCTTT. The rearrangement uses TRBV7-2 and TRBJ1-1; no definite D call. V was pared by 3 bases and J by 1 base, with 3 bases between. Germline values: CDR1 SGHTA, CDR2 FQGNSA. This CDR3 has 12 residues.

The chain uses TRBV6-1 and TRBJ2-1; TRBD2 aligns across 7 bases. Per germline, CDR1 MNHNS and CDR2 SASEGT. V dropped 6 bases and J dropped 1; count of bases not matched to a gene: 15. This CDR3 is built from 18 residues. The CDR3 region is CASSHTRPSGKSYNEQFF. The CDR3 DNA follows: TGTGCCAGCAGCCACACTCGGCCCAGCGGGAAATCCTACAATGAGCAGTTCTTC.